The 27 T cell receptor beta chains reported below all come from one sample, sequenced in a study of blood T cells in healthy people across ages. A second about 6 to 11 cycle PCR used barcoded and J-beta primers. TCRdb re-derived calls from the 5' RACE reads in MiXCR, one entry per CDR3 protein. Here the sample spans about a million distinct CDR3 sequences, around 49% being singletons. Sequencing input: blood. The origin of the receptors is a man aged 30 to 39 in good health.

This clonotype has more than one count but fewer than ten. J is TRBJ2-7 and V is TRBV4-1; 8 nucleotides match TRBD2. Germline lookup yields CDR1 MGHRA and CDR2 YSYEKL. This CDR3 has 15 residues. The V and J ends lost 7 bases and 5 bases, in that order; junction bases with no gene match: 13. Here the CDR3 DNA reads TGCGCCAGCACCCCCGAGGGGACTAGATTTCACGAGCAGTACTTC. This gives the protein CASTPEGTRFHEQYF.

This clonotype has only a few counts. This rearrangement joins TRBV3-1 to TRBJ2-7; D gene ambiguous. V lost 0 bases and J 0 bases, leaving 15 bases between the germline ends. The CDR3 spans 17 residues. CDR1 is LGHDT and CDR2 is YNNKEL in the germline V gene (reference sequence). DNA of the CDR3: TGTGCCAGCAGCCAAGAGCGGTCGGGCACGAGCTCCTACGAGCAGTACTTC. This gives the protein CASSQERSGTSSYEQYF.

This clonotype was found many times. The chain joins TRBV29-1 to TRBJ2-1; 7 positions match TRBD2. The CDR3 consists of 14 residues. Germline-derived CDR1 and CDR2 are SQVTM and ANQGSEA. Trimming took 1 base from V and 2 from J; bases not matched to a gene: 2. In nucleotides, the CDR3 is TGCAGCGTTGAAGGTCGGGGGGCCTACAATGAGCAGTTCTTC. Its protein product is CSVEGRGAYNEQFF.

This clonotype turned up a few times. The gene calls are TRBV2 and TRBJ1-6, with 9 bases aligning to TRBD1. The germline gives CDR1 SNHLY, CDR2 FYNNEI. The CDR3 totals 15 residues. The V gene end was trimmed by 6 bases and the J gene end by 5 bases; junction bases not matched to a gene: 5. The CDR3, as DNA: TGTGCCAGCAGGGGACAGGGTATGGATAATTCACCCCTCCACTTT. Translated: CASRGQGMDNSPLHF.

This rearrangement joins TRBV29-1 to TRBJ1-5; possibly TRBD1 for D (5 bases). CDR3 length equals 14 residues. Germline V gene lookup returns CDR1 SQVTM and CDR2 ANQGSEA. V lost 2 bases, J lost 7 bases, and 15 bases lay in between. The CDR3 region is CSVELLGVLQPQHF. The CDR3 DNA reads TGCAGCGTTGAACTTTTGGGGGTTCTGCAGCCCCAGCATTTT.

The chain has TRBV5-1 and TRBJ2-2; the match to TRBD2 covers 10 bases. J gave up 3 bases and V 2 bases, and 16 bases lay outside the gene matches. Per the germline V gene, CDR1 is SGHRS and CDR2 is YFSETQ. The CDR3 is 20 residues long. CDR3 loop: CASSLRILAGTQADTGELFF. The CDR3 DNA follows: TGCGCCAGCAGCTTACGTATACTAGCGGGGACGCAAGCAGACACCGGGGAGCTGTTTTTT.

The chain employs TRBV27 and TRBJ2-7; weak D call: TRBD1 (6 bases). There are 14 residues in the CDR3. The V end lost 4 bases, the J end lost 5 bases, and 15 bases lay between the germline ends. In germline, CDR1 is MNHEY, CDR2 SMNVEV (reference sequence). CDR3 sequence reads: CASSSGRGVDEQYF. The CDR3, as DNA: TGTGCCAGCAGTTCTGGCAGGGGAGTCGACGAGCAGTACTTC.

This clonotype was counted only a few times. The V call is TRBV6-1, the J call TRBJ2-5; 7 bases agree with TRBD2. CDR1 and CDR2 from the germline V gene are MNHNS and SASEGT. V dropped 6 bases and J dropped 3; count of bases not matched to a gene: 4. CDR3 length: 13 residues. CDR3 sequence (DNA): TGTGCCAGCAGCGGGGGGATTGAAGAGACCCAGTACTTC. Protein: CASSGGIEETQYF.

This clonotype was counted a single time. The CDR3 end shows no conserved phenylalanine or tryptophan, and so a read error is likely. The CDR3 region is CASRSGISYEQYI. CDR3 nucleotides: TGTGCCAGCAGATCCGGGATCTCCTACGAGCAGTACATC. The genes are TRBV6-1 and TRBJ2-7; the D gene is possibly TRBD2 (5 bases). Trimming took off 6 bases at V and 0 bases at J, with 9 bases between the two ends. The CDR3 totals 13 residues. Looked up from germline, CDR1 is MNHNS and CDR2 is SASEGT.

The CDR3 nucleotides read TGTGCCATCAGCCACTCCAATCAGCCCCAGCATTTT. The encoded protein is CAISHSNQPQHF. This sequence joins TRBV10-3 and TRBJ1-5; D call uncertain. The CDR3 runs to 12 residues. Trimming cost V 6 bases and J 3 bases, with 6 bases left between them. In germline, CDR1 is ENHRY, CDR2 SYGVKD.

The table lists this clonotype with a count of one. The V and J genes are TRBV12-3 or TRBV12-4 and TRBJ1-4, with TRBD1 matching 9 bases. V lost 3 bases and J lost 7; bases outside the gene matches: 6. The CDR3 consists of 15 residues. CDR3 amino acids: CASSFRTGDSEKLFF. Written as DNA, the CDR3 is TGTGCCAGCAGTTTCAGGACAGGGGATTCTGAAAAACTGTTTTTT.

The chain recombines TRBV18 with TRBJ2-5; D possibly corresponds to TRBD1 (6 bases). With 2 bases removed from V and 5 bases from J, the gap between germline ends came to 15 bases. The CDR3 loop spans 15 amino acids. Germline assignment: CDR1 KGHSH and CDR2 LQKENI. In nucleotides, the CDR3 is TGTGCCAGCTCACCAAAGGCTGGGGGCTTGGAGACCCAGTACTTC. It specifies CASSPKAGGLETQYF.

V gene TRBV7-2 combines with J gene TRBJ2-3; D not resolved. CDR3 size: 12 residues. V lost 4 bases to trimming and J lost 4 bases, with 6 bases between them. Germline CDR1 SGHTA, CDR2 FQGNSA. The CDR3 sequence: CASSWVPDTQYF. The CDR3, as DNA: TGTGCCAGCAGCTGGGTCCCAGATACGCAGTATTTT.

This clonotype was seen just once. V and J are TRBV10-3 and TRBJ1-2; the D gene is possibly TRBD1 (5 bases). Germline CDR1 reads ENHRY; CDR2 reads SYGVKD. The CDR3 totals 12 residues. Trimming took 6 bases from V and 5 from J, leaving 10 bases between them. This chain's CDR3 is CAIRDIEYGYTF. In DNA form, the CDR3 reads TGTGCCATCAGGGACATAGAATATGGCTACACCTTC.

This clonotype has more than one count but fewer than ten. This chain uses TRBV20-1 with TRBJ2-5; 7 nucleotides align to TRBD1. The DNA end is more similar to TRBJ2-7, so the J call may be wrong. There are 11 residues in the CDR3. The germline gives CDR1 DFQATT, CDR2 SNEGSKA (reference sequence). This CDR3 reads CSARQGDEQYF. CDR3 nucleotide sequence: TGCAGTGCTCGACAGGGAGACGAGCAGTACTTC.

This clonotype has just a few counts. The DNA for the CDR3 is TGTGCCAGCAGTTTTGAGCGGGGGGGACGAGATTCTAGCACAGATACGCAGTATTTT. Translation: CASSFERGGRDSSTDTQYF. The chain has TRBV28 and TRBJ2-3; 10 bases match TRBD2. Losses at the gene ends were 3 bases for V and 0 bases for J; bases not matched to a gene: 12. This CDR3 has 19 amino acids. The V gene's germline CDR1 is MDHEN and CDR2 SYDVKM. The whole variable domain, filled in from reference TRBV28 and TRBJ2-3, reads DVKVTQSSRYLVKRTGEKVFLECVQDMDHENMFWYRQDPGLGLRLIYFSYDVKMKEKGDIPEGYSVSREKKERFSLILESASTNQTSMYLCASSFERGGRDSSTDTQYFGPGTRLTVL.

This clonotype was found a few times. The chain recombines TRBV4-1 with TRBJ2-7, with D unresolved. V was cut by 1 base and J by 1 base, with 11 bases left in between. The CDR3 sequence is 15 residues long. The V gene's germline CDR1 is MGHRA and CDR2 YSYEKL. CDR3 nucleotide sequence: TGCGCCAGCAGCCAAGTGCTGGACCGATCCTACGAGCAGTACTTC. Translating gives CASSQVLDRSYEQYF.

This clonotype was observed a few times. The J gene is TRBJ2-7, the V gene TRBV27; 7 bases align to TRBD2. The CDR3 sequence is 16 residues long. Germline CDR1 is MNHEY and CDR2 is SMNVEV (reference sequence). After removal of 6 bases from V and 4 bases from J, the junction contained 15 bases not matched to a gene. The CDR3 here is CASSLLSGGTLYEQYF. The CDR3 DNA follows: TGTGCCAGCAGCCTCCTTTCCGGGGGGACTCTTTACGAGCAGTACTTC.

This clonotype has only one observation. The chain uses TRBV6-2 or TRBV6-3 and TRBJ2-4, with TRBD1 matching over 9 bases. Germline V gives CDR1 MNHEY, CDR2 SVGEGT. Trimming took 4 bases from V and 8 from J; bases not matched to a gene: 6. CDR3 length equals 14 residues. The chain's CDR3 is CASSSTGGEYIQYF. CDR3 bases: TGTGCCAGCAGTTCGACAGGGGGAGAGTACATTCAGTACTTC.

The gene calls are TRBV4-1 and TRBJ2-3; D unclear. CDR1 and CDR2 from the germline V gene are MGHRA and YSYEKL. This CDR3 has 14 amino acids. Trimming took off 2 bases at V and 2 bases at J, with 8 bases between the two ends. The CDR3 protein is CASSQRPYTDTQYF. The CDR3 DNA sequence: TGCGCCAGCAGCCAAAGACCGTACACAGATACGCAGTATTTT.

The chain carries TRBV5-1 and TRBJ2-3; tentative D call: TRBD2 (6 bases). This CDR3 region has 16 residues. Trimming pared 4 bases from V and 0 bases from J, leaving 15 bases between. Per germline, CDR1 SGHRS and CDR2 YFSETQ. The CDR3 DNA reads as TGCGCCAGCAGCCCCGGGACTGTCCATAGCACAGATACGCAGTATTTT. Translating it yields CASSPGTVHSTDTQYF.

This clonotype was detected only once. The chain combines TRBV15 with TRBJ1-4; TRBD1 matches 11 bases. The germline gives CDR1 LNHNV, CDR2 YYDKDF (reference sequence). The CDR3 runs 15 residues. The ends lost 8 bases at V and 3 bases at J; junction bases unmatched: 5. CDR3 coding DNA: TGTGCCACCCGGGACAGGGGGATGTCTAATGAAAAACTGTTTTTT. This translates into CATRDRGMSNEKLFF. Filled out from reference TRBV15 and TRBJ1-4, the complete variable domain reads DAMVIQNPRYQVTQFGKPVTLSCSQTLNHNVMYWYQQKSSQAPKLLFHYYDKDFNNEADTPDNFQSRRPNTSFCFLDIRSPGLGDTAMYLCATRDRGMSNEKLFFGSGTQLSVL.

The gene calls are TRBV5-1 and TRBJ1-4; 12 bases are a match to TRBD1. This CDR3 has 16 residues. V was pared by 4 bases and J by 3 bases, with 4 bases of the junction left unmatched. Germline V gives CDR1 SGHRS, CDR2 YFSETQ. The CDR3 DNA reads as TGCGCCAGCAGCGTGGGACAGGGGGCGTCTAATGAAAAACTGTTTTTT. This codes for CASSVGQGASNEKLFF.

The CDR3 region is CASTPIAVSSTDTQYF. The CDR3, as DNA: TGTGCCAGCACCCCAATAGCGGTTTCTAGCACAGATACGCAGTATTTT. V usage is TRBV12-3 or TRBV12-4 and J usage is TRBJ2-3, with D perhaps matching TRBD2 (6 bases). V lost 7 bases and J lost 0, with 17 bases in between. This CDR3 contains 16 residues.

This clonotype was recorded a few times. The chain combines TRBV3-1 with TRBJ2-7; no reliable D call. Trimming shortened V by 3 bases and J by 4 bases, and 7 bases separated the two germline ends. The germline V gene encodes CDR1 LGHDT and CDR2 YNNKEL (reference sequence). The CDR3 totals 12 residues. The CDR3 nucleotides are TGTGCCAGCAGCCACGGCCCATACGAGCAGTACTTC. Its protein is CASSHGPYEQYF.

Turning to this clonotype: Just one base apart from a much larger clone, this may be a read error. This chain connects TRBV6-2 or TRBV6-3 to TRBJ1-2; D unclear. CDR3 length: 11 residues. In germline, CDR1 is MNHEY, CDR2 SVGEGT. This CDR3 reads CASSRLYGHTF. CDR3 in DNA: TGTGCCAGCAGTAGGCTCTATGGCCACACCTTC.

The V and J genes are TRBV14 and TRBJ1-1; D is unresolved. The CDR3 totals 13 residues. In germline, CDR1 is SGHDN, CDR2 FVKESK. Trimming left V 4 bases short and J 5 bases short, with 11 bases between. CDR3 DNA: TGTGCCAGCAGCCGCCCCGACGGGACTGAAGCTTTCTTT. It encodes CASSRPDGTEAFF.